The rows below give T cell receptor beta chains drawn from one sample of a study of T cell repertoires in aging, cancer and after chemotherapy. One entry per CDR3 protein, called by TCRdb with MiXCR from the multiplex PCR reads. The sample holds about 15,000 distinct CDR3 sequences, roughly 53% seen once. Sequencing was performed on blood. Receptors originate from a human donor in good health. Each CDR3 is given with its conserved first and last residue. The D gene is left open where the match is weak. The size of a clone is reported for some rows only, either as once, few or many, or as a class for expanded clones.

D | size | J | V | DNA | CDR3
TRBD1 | NA | TRBJ2-6 | TRBV5-4 | TGTGCCAGCAGCTTGGGACAGGGGAATGTGGGGGCCAACGTCCTGACTTTC | CASSLGQGNVGANVLTF
NA | NA | TRBJ2-3 | TRBV12-3/TRBV12-4 | TGTGCCAGCACCCGTACGCAGGGTTATGGAACAGATAAGCAGTATTTT | CASTRTQGYGTDKQYF
NA | medium-sized | TRBJ2-3 | TRBV6-4 | TGTGCCAGCAGTGGCACGGGAGAGGGTAAAGATACGCAGTATTTT | CASSGTGEGKDTQYF
TRBD2 | few | TRBJ2-3 | TRBV6-5 | TGTGCCAGCAGACAGGGACTAGCTAGCACAGATACGCAGTATTTT | CASRQGLASTDTQYF
NA | NA | TRBJ2-3 | TRBV12-3/TRBV12-4 | TGTGCCAGCAGCGAAGCCCCCGGGGTGAAGACAGATACGCAGTATTTT | CASSEAPGVKTDTQYF
NA | NA | TRBJ2-5 | TRBV6-6 | TGTGCCAGCAGTTCTTCCTACTTACAAGAGACCCAGTACTTC | CASSSSYLQETQYF
NA | once | TRBJ1-5 | TRBV15 | TGTGCCACCAGCAGTGCTCAACAGCCCCAGCATTTT | CATSSAQQPQHF
NA | NA | TRBJ1-1 | TRBV19 | TGTGCCAGTAGTATTTATCAGGGCACTGAAGCTTTCTTT | CASSIYQGTEAFF
NA | NA | TRBJ2-1 | TRBV6-5 | TGTGCCAGCACCCTCAAGGCCTCCCCTAGCAATGAGCTGTTCTTC | CASTLKASPSNELFF
TRBD1 | NA | TRBJ1-2 | TRBV19 | TGTGCCAGTAGTACGCGTCAGGGGGCAGGAGAGGGCTACACCTTC | CASSTRQGAGEGYTF
NA | few | TRBJ2-3 | TRBV19 | TGTGCCAGTAGTATAGACTGGGAAGATACGCAGTATTTT | CASSIDWEDTQYF
NA | few | TRBJ2-1 | TRBV6-6 | TGTGCCAGCAGTTCCTACGTCTCCAATGAGCAGTTCTTC | CASSSYVSNEQFF